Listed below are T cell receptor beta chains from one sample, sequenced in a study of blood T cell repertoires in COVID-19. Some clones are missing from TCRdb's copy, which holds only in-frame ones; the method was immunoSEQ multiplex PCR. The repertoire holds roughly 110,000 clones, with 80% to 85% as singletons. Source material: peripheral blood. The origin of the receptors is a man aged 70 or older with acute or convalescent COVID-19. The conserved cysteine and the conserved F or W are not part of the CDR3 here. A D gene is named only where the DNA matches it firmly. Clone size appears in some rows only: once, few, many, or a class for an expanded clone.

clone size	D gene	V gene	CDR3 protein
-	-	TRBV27	ASSLGQVTYEQY
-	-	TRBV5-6	ASSPWTVPNTEAF
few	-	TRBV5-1	ASSLGGGLGTGELF
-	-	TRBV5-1	ASSLGGRLYEQY
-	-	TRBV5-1	ASRSSTGANYGYT
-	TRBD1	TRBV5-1	ASRVSVQGNGDEQF
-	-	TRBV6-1	ASSEDRGALPSNYGYT
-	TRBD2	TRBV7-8	ASSPLRTSGPSSYEQY
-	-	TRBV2	ASSAGWDGYT
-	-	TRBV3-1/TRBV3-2	ASSPPGENYGYT
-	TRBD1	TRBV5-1	ASSLTTGDNSPLH
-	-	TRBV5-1	ASSLESEIGAT
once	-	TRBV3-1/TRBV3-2	ASSQVRGNTEAF
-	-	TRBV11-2	ASSFFFPGLQETQY
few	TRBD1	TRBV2	ASSPARVGTGTTEAF
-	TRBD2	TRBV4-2	ASSQRLAGGQAGELF
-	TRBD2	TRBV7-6	ASSRLAGNGYNEQF
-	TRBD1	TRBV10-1	ASSPGTDYEQY
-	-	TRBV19	ASSPTAGGGEQY
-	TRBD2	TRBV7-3	ASSLYPLRRGNNEQF
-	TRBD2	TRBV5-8	ASSLVGGGTLEQY
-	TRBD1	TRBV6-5	ASSTGDTEAF
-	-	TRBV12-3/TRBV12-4	ASTLVPDTQY
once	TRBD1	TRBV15	ATSRDRGYSNQPQH
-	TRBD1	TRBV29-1	SPQGQGTYEQY
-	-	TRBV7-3	ASSLKQGSTGELF
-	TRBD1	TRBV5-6	ASSNTGGNTIY
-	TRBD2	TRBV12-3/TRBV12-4	ASSPWGGNEQF
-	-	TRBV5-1	ASSLGQPEAF
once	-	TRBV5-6	ASSLAGPGSAEAF
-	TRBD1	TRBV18	ASSPRDRGHPSNYGYT
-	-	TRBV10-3	AISEELAGYT
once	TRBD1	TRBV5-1	ASSLGGQTNQPQH
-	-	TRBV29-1	SVARTGKEETQY
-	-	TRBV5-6	ASSWEGPLKGDGYT
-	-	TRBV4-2	ASSQDLSRDFSYEQY
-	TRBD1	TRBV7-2	ASSPGQLNEKLF
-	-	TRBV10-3	AISEGREGTEAF
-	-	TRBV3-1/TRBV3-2	ASSQTAYNSPLH
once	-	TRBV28	ASSVTYRSNYGYT
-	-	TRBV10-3	AISESAGNQPQH
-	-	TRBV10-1	ASSEDGVHGYT
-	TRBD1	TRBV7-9	ASSFGGQPYGYT
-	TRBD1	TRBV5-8	ASSEGQGKPQPQH
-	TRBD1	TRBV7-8	ASKKAGQGVNEQF
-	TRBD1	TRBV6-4	ASRQGAGDTEAF
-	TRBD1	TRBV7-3	ASSSSGGIQETQY
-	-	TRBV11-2	ASSLALYNEQF
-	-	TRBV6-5	ASSSLGDKGEKLF
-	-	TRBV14	ASSQDRGGTAYYGYT
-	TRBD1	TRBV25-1	ASSRQGARTNEKLF
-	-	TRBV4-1	ASSQDRESSFTDTQY
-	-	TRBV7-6	ASSLDKGEQPQH
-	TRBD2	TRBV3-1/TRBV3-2	ASSQDIAGGRQTQY